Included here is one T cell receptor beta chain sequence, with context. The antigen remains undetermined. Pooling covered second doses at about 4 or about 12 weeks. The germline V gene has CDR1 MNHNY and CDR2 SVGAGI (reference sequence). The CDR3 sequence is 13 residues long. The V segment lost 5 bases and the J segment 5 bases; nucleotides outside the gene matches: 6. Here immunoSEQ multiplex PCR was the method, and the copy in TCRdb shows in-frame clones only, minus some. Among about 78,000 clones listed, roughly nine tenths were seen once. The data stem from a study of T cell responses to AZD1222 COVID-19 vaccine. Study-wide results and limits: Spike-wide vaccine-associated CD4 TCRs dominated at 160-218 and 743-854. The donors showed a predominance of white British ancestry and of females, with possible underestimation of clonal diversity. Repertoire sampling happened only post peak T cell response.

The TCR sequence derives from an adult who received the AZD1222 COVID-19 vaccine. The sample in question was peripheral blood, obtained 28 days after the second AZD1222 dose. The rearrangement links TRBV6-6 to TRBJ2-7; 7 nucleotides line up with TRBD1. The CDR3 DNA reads TGTGCCAGCAGTAGGGGGCCCGGTGACGAGCAGTACTTC. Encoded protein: CASSRGPGDEQYF.